Listed below are T cell receptor beta chains from one sample, sequenced in a study of metastatic and nonmetastatic thyroid tumors. TCRdb reprocessed the PCR reads using MiXCR. The data hold 30,000 to 40,000 clones, with roughly 33% observed a single time. The specimen was tumor tissue. The receptor set was obtained from a female donor with papillary thyroid cancer or a benign thyroid nodule (not recorded which). Some clones in this sample may be carry-over from other donors' samples. Both conserved end residues are trimmed from each CDR3. The order of the fields is J gene, V gene, D gene, CDR3 protein. D genes are given only for firm matches.

TRBJ2-1	TRBV7-8	TRBD1	ASSFTWGQGVYNEQF
TRBJ1-2	TRBV6-5	.	ASSYSGGKNYGYT
TRBJ2-1	TRBV7-6	TRBD2	ASSLRRGAVSEQF
TRBJ1-6	TRBV28	TRBD1	ASSRTGGQYNSPLH
TRBJ1-6	TRBV2	.	ASSLEGFNSPLH
TRBJ2-1	TRBV5-1	.	ASSLEGRASSYNEQF
TRBJ2-7	TRBV20-1	TRBD2	SWREPPPGDEQY
TRBJ2-1	TRBV6-4	TRBD1	ASSDGQVADEQF
TRBJ2-3	TRBV2	TRBD2	ASSLGLAGTDTQY
TRBJ2-1	TRBV9	TRBD2	ASSVGTSGGSSYNEQF
TRBJ2-2	TRBV7-3	.	ASSLSGNTGELF
TRBJ1-6	TRBV11-1	.	ASSLMDNSPLH
TRBJ2-5	TRBV4-1	.	ASSQEERPTTETQY
TRBJ2-6	TRBV28	.	ASSSGDTAGANVLT
TRBJ2-2	TRBV24-1	TRBD1	ATSGLRGQGDTGELF
TRBJ2-2	TRBV6-1	.	ASSRDYSRELF
TRBJ2-3	TRBV7-6	TRBD1	ASSLGTGTDTQY
TRBJ1-3	TRBV11-1	.	ASSLAGVAALGNTIY
TRBJ1-1	TRBV28	.	ASSVRGGSTEAF
TRBJ2-7	TRBV6-1	.	ASSEADDSPGEQY
TRBJ2-7	TRBV27	.	ASSLLASSYEQY
TRBJ1-2	TRBV6-1	.	ASSEPGVGGYT
TRBJ1-5	TRBV4-1	TRBD1	ASSREDRDYQPQH
TRBJ1-2	TRBV9	TRBD1	ASSVGGQGNYGYT
TRBJ2-5	TRBV6-2/TRBV6-3	TRBD2	ASSYTSGRARETQY
TRBJ1-1	TRBV5-1	TRBD1	ASSPRTGEAF
TRBJ1-2	TRBV20-1	TRBD1	SATQGQTDYT
TRBJ2-2	TRBV4-2	TRBD2	ASSPREAGELF
TRBJ1-4	TRBV19	.	ASSVAFNEKLF
TRBJ1-1	TRBV6-1	.	ASSGTTGMGTEAF
TRBJ1-3	TRBV15	.	ATSREQGMWGNTIY
TRBJ1-2	TRBV5-1	TRBD1	ASSLISGQGRSYGYT
TRBJ2-3	TRBV27	TRBD1	ASSLGQGTDTQY
TRBJ1-1	TRBV12-3/TRBV12-4	.	ASRLTAQTEAF
TRBJ2-7	TRBV24-1	.	ATSDTSGRSHEQY
TRBJ2-2	TRBV6-1	TRBD2	ASSPGRATGELF
TRBJ1-6	TRBV28	.	ASALPGHFGGSPLH
TRBJ1-6	TRBV20-1	.	SARGDNNSPLH
TRBJ1-1	TRBV6-9	.	ASSLRENTEAF
TRBJ2-7	TRBV6-2/TRBV6-3	TRBD1	ASSYSISRQGFYEQY